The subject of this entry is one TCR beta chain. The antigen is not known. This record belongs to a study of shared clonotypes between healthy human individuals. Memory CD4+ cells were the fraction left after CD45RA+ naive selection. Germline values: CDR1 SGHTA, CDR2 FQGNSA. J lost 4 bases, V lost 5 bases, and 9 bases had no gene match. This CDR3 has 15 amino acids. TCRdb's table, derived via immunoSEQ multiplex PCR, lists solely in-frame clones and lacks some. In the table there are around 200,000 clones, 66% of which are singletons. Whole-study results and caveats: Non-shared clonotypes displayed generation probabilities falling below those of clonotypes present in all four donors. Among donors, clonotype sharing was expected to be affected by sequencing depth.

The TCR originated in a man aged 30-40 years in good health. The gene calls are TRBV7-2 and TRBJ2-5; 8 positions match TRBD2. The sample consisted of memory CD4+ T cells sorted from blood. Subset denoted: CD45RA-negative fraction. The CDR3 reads CASSPRAGGPETQYF. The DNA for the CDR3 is TGTGCCAGCAGCCCCCGGGCGGGAGGCCCAGAGACCCAGTACTTC.